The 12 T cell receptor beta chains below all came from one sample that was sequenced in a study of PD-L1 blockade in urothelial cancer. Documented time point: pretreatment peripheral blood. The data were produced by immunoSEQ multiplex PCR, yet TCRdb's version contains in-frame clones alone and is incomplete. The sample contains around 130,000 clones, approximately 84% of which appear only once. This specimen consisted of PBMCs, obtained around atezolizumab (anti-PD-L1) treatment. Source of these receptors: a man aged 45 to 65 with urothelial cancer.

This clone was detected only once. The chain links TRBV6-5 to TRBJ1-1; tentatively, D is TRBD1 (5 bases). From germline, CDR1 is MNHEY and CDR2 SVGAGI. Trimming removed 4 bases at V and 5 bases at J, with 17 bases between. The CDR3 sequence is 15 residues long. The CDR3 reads CASSSPRGGGTEAFF. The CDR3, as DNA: TGTGCCAGCAGTTCCCCGCGGGGGGGTGGGACTGAAGCTTTCTTT.

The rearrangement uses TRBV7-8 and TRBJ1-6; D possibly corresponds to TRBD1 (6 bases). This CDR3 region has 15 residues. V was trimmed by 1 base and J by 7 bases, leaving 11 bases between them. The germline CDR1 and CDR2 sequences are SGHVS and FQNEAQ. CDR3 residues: CASSLGAGVNSPLHF. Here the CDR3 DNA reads TGTGCCAGCAGCTTAGGTGCAGGGGTGAATTCACCCCTCCACTTT.

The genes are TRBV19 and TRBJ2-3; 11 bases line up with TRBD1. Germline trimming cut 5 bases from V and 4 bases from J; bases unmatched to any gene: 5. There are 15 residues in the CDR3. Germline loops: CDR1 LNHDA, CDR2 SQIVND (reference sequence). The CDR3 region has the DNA TGTGCCAGTAGTGCCGGACAGGGGGCCGCAGATACGCAGTATTTT. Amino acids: CASSAGQGAADTQYF.

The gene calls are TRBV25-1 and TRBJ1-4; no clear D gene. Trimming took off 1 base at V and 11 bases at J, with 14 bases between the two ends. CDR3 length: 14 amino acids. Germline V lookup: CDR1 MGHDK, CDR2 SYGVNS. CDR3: CASSESGLGFKLFF. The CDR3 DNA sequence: TGTGCCAGCAGTGAATCTGGGCTGGGTTTTAAACTGTTTTTT.

The DNA of the CDR3 is TGTGCCAGCAAGATAGGGACTAGCGGGAGGGAGACCCAGTACTTC. Amino acids: CASKIGTSGRETQYF. This chain uses TRBV27 with TRBJ2-5; 15 bases map to TRBD2. Germline V CDR1 and CDR2: MNHEY, SMNVEV (reference sequence). The CDR3 spans 15 residues. Unmatched junction bases numbered 5, after V lost 7 bases and J lost 5 bases.

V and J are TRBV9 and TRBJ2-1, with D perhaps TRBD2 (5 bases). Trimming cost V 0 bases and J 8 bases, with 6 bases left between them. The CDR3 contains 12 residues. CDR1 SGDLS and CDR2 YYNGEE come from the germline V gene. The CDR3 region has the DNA TGTGCCAGCAGCGTAGTGCGGGATGAGCAGTTCTTC. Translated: CASSVVRDEQFF.

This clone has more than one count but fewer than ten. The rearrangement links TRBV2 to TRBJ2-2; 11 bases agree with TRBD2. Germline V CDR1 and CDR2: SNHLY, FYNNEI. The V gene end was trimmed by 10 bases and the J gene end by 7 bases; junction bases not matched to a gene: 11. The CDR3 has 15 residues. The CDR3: CATVAGGEAVGELFF. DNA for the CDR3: TGTGCCACGGTAGCGGGAGGGGAGGCTGTCGGGGAGCTGTTTTTT.

For the CDR3, the DNA is TGCAGCGTCCACGACAGCTACGAGCAGTACTTC. It yields the protein CSVHDSYEQYF. The genes are TRBV29-1 and TRBJ2-7, with a tentative D call TRBD1 (5 bases). Trimming shortened V by 6 bases and J by 3 bases, and 9 bases separated the two germline ends. This CDR3 comprises 11 residues. The germline gives CDR1 SQVTM, CDR2 ANQGSEA.

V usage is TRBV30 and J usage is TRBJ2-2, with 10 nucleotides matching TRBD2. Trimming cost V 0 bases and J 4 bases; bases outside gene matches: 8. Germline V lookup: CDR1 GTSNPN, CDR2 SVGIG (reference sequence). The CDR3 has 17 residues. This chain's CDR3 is CAWSVLAGYGGTGELFF. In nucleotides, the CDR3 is TGTGCCTGGAGTGTACTAGCGGGATATGGGGGCACCGGGGAGCTGTTTTTT. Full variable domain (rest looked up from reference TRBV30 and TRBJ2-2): SQTIHQWPATLVQPVGSPLSLECTVEGTSNPNLYWYRQAAGRGLQLLFYSVGIGQISSEVPQNLSASRPQDRQFILSSKKLLLSDSGFYLCAWSVLAGYGGTGELFFGEGSRLTVL.

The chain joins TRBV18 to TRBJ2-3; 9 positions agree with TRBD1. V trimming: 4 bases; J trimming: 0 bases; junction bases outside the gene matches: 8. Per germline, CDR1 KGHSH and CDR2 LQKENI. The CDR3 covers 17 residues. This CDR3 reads CASSLLWTGASTDTQYF. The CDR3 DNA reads TGTGCCAGCTCACTACTGTGGACAGGGGCTAGCACAGATACGCAGTATTTT.

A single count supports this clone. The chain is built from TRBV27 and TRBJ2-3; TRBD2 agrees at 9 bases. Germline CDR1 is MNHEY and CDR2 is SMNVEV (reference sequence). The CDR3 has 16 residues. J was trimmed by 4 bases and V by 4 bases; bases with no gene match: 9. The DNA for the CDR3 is TGTGCCAGCAGTTCATGGGGCGGGAGGGGGTCAGATACGCAGTATTTT. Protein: CASSSWGGRGSDTQYF.

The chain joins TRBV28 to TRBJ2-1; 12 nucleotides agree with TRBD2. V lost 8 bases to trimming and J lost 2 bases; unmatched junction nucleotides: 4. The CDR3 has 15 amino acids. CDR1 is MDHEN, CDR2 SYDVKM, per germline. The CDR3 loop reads CASHPSGRAYNEQFF. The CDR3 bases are TGTGCCAGCCACCCTAGCGGGAGGGCCTACAATGAGCAGTTCTTC.